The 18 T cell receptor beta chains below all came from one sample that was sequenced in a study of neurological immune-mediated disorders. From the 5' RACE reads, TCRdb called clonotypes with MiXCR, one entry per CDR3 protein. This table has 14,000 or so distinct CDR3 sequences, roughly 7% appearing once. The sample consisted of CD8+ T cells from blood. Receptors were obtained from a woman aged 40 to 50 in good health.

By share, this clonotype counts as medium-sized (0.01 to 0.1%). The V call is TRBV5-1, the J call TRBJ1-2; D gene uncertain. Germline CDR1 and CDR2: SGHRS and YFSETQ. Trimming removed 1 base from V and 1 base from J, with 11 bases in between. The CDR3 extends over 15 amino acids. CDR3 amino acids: CASSLRSDDNYGYTF. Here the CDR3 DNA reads TGCGCCAGCAGCTTGAGGTCGGATGATAACTATGGCTACACCTTC.

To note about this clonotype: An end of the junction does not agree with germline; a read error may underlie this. CDR3 in amino acids: CSVPTSGGWTGELFF. CDR3 sequence (DNA): TGCAGCGTCCCGACTAGCGGGGGGTGGACCGGGGAGCTGTTCTTT. The V call is TRBV29-1, the J call TRBJ2-2, with 13 bases matching TRBD2. The CDR3 has 15 residues. In germline, CDR1 is SQVTM, CDR2 ANQGSEA.

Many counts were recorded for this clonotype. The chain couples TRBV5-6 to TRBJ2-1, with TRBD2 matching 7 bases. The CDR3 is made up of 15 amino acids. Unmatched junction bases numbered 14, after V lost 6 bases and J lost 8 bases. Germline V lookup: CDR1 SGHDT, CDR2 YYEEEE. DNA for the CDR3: TGTGCCAGCACCCCCGGGGGGTACGGGGTCCATGAGCAGTTCTTC. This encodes CASTPGGYGVHEQFF.

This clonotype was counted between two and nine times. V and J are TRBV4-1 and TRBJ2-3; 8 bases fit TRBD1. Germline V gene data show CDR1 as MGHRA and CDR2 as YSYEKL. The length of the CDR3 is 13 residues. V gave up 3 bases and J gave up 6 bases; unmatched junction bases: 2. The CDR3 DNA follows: TGCGCCAGCAGCCAGAACAGGGGGGATACGCAGTATTTT. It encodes CASSQNRGDTQYF.

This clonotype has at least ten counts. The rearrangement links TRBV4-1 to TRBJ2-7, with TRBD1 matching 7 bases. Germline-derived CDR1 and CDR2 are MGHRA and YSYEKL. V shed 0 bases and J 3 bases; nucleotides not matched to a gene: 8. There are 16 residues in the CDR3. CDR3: CASSQEHGTAVYEQYF. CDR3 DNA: TGCGCCAGCAGCCAAGAACACGGGACAGCCGTCTACGAGCAGTACTTC.

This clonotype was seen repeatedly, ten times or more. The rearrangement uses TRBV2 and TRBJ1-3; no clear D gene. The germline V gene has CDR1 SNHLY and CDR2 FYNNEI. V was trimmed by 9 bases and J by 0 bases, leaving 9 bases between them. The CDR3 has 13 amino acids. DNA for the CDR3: TGTGCCAGGGCCGGGAACTCTGGAAACACCATATATTTT. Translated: CARAGNSGNTIYF.

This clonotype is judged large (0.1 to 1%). The CDR3 region has the DNA TGTGCCAGCAGCATTGGACAGGGGTACGAGCAGTACTTC. It codes for CASSIGQGYEQYF. The chain has TRBV28 and TRBJ2-7, with 9 bases matching TRBD1. The V segment lost 6 bases and the J segment 4 bases; nucleotides outside the gene matches: 4. This CDR3 contains 13 residues. Germline loops: CDR1 MDHEN, CDR2 SYDVKM.

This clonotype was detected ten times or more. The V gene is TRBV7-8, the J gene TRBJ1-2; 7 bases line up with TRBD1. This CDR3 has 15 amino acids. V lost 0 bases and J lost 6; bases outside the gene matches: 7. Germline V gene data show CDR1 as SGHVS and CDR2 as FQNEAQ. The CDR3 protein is CASSLATGVGNGYTF. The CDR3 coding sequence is TGTGCCAGCAGCTTAGCTACAGGGGTTGGTAATGGCTACACCTTC.

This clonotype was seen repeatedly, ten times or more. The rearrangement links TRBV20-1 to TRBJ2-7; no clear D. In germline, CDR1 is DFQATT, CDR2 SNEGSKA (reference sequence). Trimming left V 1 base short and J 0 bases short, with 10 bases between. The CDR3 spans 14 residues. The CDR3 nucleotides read TGCAGTGCTAGAGGTGGCGGAAGCTCCTACGAGCAGTACTTC. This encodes CSARGGGSSYEQYF.

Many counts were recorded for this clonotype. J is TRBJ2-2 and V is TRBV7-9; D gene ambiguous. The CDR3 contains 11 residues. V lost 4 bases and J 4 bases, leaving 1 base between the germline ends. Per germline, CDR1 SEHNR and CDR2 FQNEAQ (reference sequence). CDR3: CASSSTGELFF. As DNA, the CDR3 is TGTGCCAGCAGCTCCACCGGGGAGCTGTTTTTT. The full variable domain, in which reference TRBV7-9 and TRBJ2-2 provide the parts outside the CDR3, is DTGVSQNPRHKITKRGQNVTFRCDPISEHNRLYWYRQTLGQGPEFLTYFQNEAQLEKSRLLSDRFSAERPKGSFSTLEIQRTEQGDSAMYLCASSSTGELFFGEGSRLTVL.

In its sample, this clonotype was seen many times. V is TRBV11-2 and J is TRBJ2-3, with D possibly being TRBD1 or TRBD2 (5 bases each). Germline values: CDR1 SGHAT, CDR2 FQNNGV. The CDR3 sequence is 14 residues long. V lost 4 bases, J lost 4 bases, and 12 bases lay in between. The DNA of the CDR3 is TGTGCCAGCAGCTCGTGGGGACCTGCAGATACGCAGTATTTT. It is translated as CASSSWGPADTQYF.

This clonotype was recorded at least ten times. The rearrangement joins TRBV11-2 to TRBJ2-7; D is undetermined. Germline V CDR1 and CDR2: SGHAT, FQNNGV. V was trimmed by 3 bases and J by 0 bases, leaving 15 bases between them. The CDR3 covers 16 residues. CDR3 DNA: TGTGCCAGCAGCTTTTCCAAACTTATCAGCTCCTACGAGCAGTACTTC. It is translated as CASSFSKLISSYEQYF.

This CDR3 is CASSVTGVGQETQYF. The DNA of the CDR3 is TGTGCCAGCAGCGTCACAGGGGTGGGCCAAGAGACCCAGTACTTC. The chain carries TRBV9 and TRBJ2-5; TRBD1 matches at 7 bases. V shed 2 bases, J shed 1 base, and the junction held 5 bases outside the gene matches. Germline loops: CDR1 SGDLS, CDR2 YYNGEE. The CDR3 has 15 amino acids.

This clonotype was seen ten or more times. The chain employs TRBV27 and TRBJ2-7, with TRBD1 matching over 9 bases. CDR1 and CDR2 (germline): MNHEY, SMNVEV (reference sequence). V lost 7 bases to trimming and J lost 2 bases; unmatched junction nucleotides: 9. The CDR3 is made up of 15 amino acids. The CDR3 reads CASTLRGDRAYEQYF. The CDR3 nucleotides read TGTGCCAGCACCCTCCGGGGGGACAGGGCCTACGAGCAGTACTTC.

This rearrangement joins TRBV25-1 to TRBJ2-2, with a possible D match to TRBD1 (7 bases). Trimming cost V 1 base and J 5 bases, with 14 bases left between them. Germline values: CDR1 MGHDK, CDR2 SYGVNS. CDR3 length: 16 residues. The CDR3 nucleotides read TGTGCCAGCAGTGAATTCGCAGGGGGAGGAACCGGGGAGCTGTTTTTT. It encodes CASSEFAGGGTGELFF.

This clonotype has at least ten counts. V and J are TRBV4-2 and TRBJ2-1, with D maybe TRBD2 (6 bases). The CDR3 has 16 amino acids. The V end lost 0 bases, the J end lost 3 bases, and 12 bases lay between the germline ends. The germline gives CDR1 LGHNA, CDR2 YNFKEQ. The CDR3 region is CASSQEGGLFYNEQFF. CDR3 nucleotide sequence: TGTGCCAGCAGCCAAGAAGGTGGACTATTCTACAATGAGCAGTTCTTC.

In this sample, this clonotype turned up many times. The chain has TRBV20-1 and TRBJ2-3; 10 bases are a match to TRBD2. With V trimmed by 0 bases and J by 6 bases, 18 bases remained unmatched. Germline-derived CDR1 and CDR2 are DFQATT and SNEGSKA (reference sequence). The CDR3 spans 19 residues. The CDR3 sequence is CSARDQGGGASGRRDTQYF. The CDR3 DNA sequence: TGCAGTGCTAGAGATCAGGGCGGAGGGGCTAGCGGGAGAAGGGATACGCAGTATTTT.

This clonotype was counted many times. The CDR3 protein is CASSVGLGQTQYF. In DNA, the CDR3 is TGTGCCAGCAGCGTAGGTTTAGGACAGACCCAGTACTTC. The chain recombines TRBV9 with TRBJ2-5; D call uncertain. Trimming took off 0 bases at V and 6 bases at J, with 9 bases between the two ends. Per germline, CDR1 SGDLS and CDR2 YYNGEE. The CDR3 consists of 13 residues.